What follows are 26 T cell receptor beta chains derived from one specimen sequenced in a study of cytomegalovirus exposure and HLA in healthy donors. The PCR ran on 60 Vbeta and 13 Jbeta primers. Here immunoSEQ multiplex PCR was the method, and the copy in TCRdb shows in-frame clones only, minus some. The data contain fewer than 110,000 clones, 85% of them singletons. Sequencing used PBMCs. These receptors all stem from a man aged 30-40 years in good health and CMV-seronegative.

The chain carries TRBV5-6 and TRBJ2-4; the match to TRBD1 covers 12 bases. This CDR3 has 14 amino acids. V gave up 4 bases and J gave up 11 bases; unmatched junction bases: 7. The germline V gene encodes CDR1 SGHDT and CDR2 YYEEEE. The CDR3 DNA follows: TGTGCCAGCAGCCCCTGGGGACAGGGGGCCCTTCAGTACTTC. Amino acids: CASSPWGQGALQYF.

The sample holds one count of this clone. The rearrangement uses TRBV7-7 and TRBJ2-5; the D is unclear. V was trimmed by 5 bases and J by 5 bases, leaving 18 bases between them. Germline CDR1 SSHAT, CDR2 FNYEAQ (reference sequence). The length of the CDR3 is 15 residues. The CDR3 reads CASSRTDKDRETQYF. In nucleotides, the CDR3 is TGTGCCAGCAGCCGAACCGACAAGGATAGGGAGACCCAGTACTTC.

The V call is TRBV5-1, the J call TRBJ1-1, with TRBD1 matching 7 bases. J was trimmed by 3 bases and V by 4 bases; bases with no gene match: 3. The germline V gene encodes CDR1 SGHRS and CDR2 YFSETQ. There are 13 residues in the CDR3. The CDR3 loop reads CASSRTGDTEAFF. CDR3 bases: TGCGCCAGCAGCCGAACAGGGGACACTGAAGCTTTCTTT.

The rearrangement uses TRBV4-1 and TRBJ2-7; tentatively, D is TRBD2 (5 bases). Trimming left V 0 bases short and J 1 base short, with 10 bases between. The CDR3 has 15 residues. CDR1 is MGHRA, CDR2 YSYEKL, per germline. This CDR3 is CASSQDALASYEQYF. The CDR3 coding sequence is TGCGCCAGCAGCCAAGATGCCCTAGCTTCCTACGAGCAGTACTTC.

The V call is TRBV27, the J call TRBJ2-7; TRBD1 is a possible D gene (6 bases). The CDR3 spans 13 residues. Trimming removed 6 bases from V and 5 bases from J, with 14 bases in between. Germline V gives CDR1 MNHEY, CDR2 SMNVEV (reference sequence). The CDR3 loop reads CASREGTSHEQYF. The CDR3 bases are TGTGCCAGCAGAGAAGGGACATCACACGAGCAGTACTTC.

As regards this clone: A read error may produce the germline difference seen at one junction end. This chain joins TRBV7-2 and TRBJ1-1; 7 bases align to TRBD1. Germline-derived CDR1 and CDR2 are SGHTA and FQGNSA. This CDR3 spans 15 amino acids. The CDR3 here is CASSPRTGLNTEAFF. CDR3 DNA sequence: TGTGCCAGCAGCCCTCGGACAGGATTGAATACTGAAGCTTTCTTT.

Only one count was recorded for this clone. The chain links TRBV7-2 to TRBJ2-1; 9 positions match TRBD2. The CDR3 length is 15 residues. Germline CDR1 and CDR2: SGHTA and FQGNSA. Trimming removed 1 base from V and 9 bases from J; junction bases left unmatched: 7. The CDR3 nucleotides are TGTGCCAGCAGCTTAGTAGCGGGAGACGTTACTGAGCAGTTCTTC. Its translation: CASSLVAGDVTEQFF.

V is TRBV6-6 and J is TRBJ2-2; 8 bases fit TRBD1. The CDR3 loop spans 16 amino acids. Germline trimming cut 0 bases from V and 8 bases from J; bases unmatched to any gene: 8. Germline V gene lookup returns CDR1 MNHNY and CDR2 SVGAGI (reference sequence). CDR3 sequence reads: CASSYSMWQGAGELFF. In DNA, the CDR3 is TGTGCCAGCAGTTACTCGATGTGGCAGGGGGCGGGGGAGCTGTTTTTT.

J is TRBJ1-2 and V is TRBV28; 9 nucleotides align to TRBD1. V lost 6 bases and J lost 2; bases outside the gene matches: 7. Germline V gene data show CDR1 as MDHEN and CDR2 as SYDVKM. CDR3 length: 15 amino acids. The chain's CDR3 is CASRKRQGGNYGYTF. CDR3 DNA sequence: TGTGCCAGCAGAAAACGACAGGGGGGCAACTATGGCTACACCTTC.

The rearrangement uses TRBV30 and TRBJ1-5, with D possibly being TRBD1 (5 bases). Germline CDR1 GTSNPN, CDR2 SVGIG (reference sequence). Trimming removed 2 bases at V and 5 bases at J, with 10 bases between. The CDR3 spans 13 residues. The chain's CDR3 is CAWSLQDDQPQHF. In DNA form, the CDR3 reads TGTGCCTGGAGTCTACAGGACGATCAGCCCCAGCATTTT.

The sample holds a few counts of this clone. The V call is TRBV4-1, the J call TRBJ2-5; perhaps TRBD1 as D (5 bases). This CDR3 region has 14 residues. Germline V gene data show CDR1 as MGHRA and CDR2 as YSYEKL. Trimming took 0 bases from V and 5 from J, leaving 10 bases between them. CDR3 protein: CASSQEGVDETQYF. The CDR3 DNA follows: TGCGCCAGCAGCCAAGAAGGGGTGGATGAGACCCAGTACTTC.

The chain links TRBV4-1 to TRBJ1-4; no reliable D call. This CDR3 contains 15 residues. CDR1 and CDR2 (germline): MGHRA, YSYEKL. V was shortened by 4 bases and J by 8 bases, with 17 bases between the two germline ends. The CDR3 region is CASSLNGIVQEKLFF. CDR3 DNA sequence: TGCGCCAGCAGCCTCAACGGGATCGTGCAGGAAAAACTGTTTTTT.

This sequence joins TRBV21-1 and TRBJ2-4; no check of the table's D call, TRBD2, against the DNA was made. TRBV21-1 is a pseudogene segment. The CDR3 spans 14 residues. The CDR3 region is CASLRRLAKNIQYF. The CDR3 region has the DNA TGTGCCAGCCTGAGGCGTCTAGCCAAAAACATTCAGTACTTC.

About this clone: The junction and the germline gene differ at one end; a read error may be behind it. V gene TRBV15 combines with J gene TRBJ2-7, with D perhaps matching TRBD1 (6 bases). The CDR3 has 13 amino acids. Germline-derived CDR1 and CDR2 are LNHNV and YYDKDF (reference sequence). Written as DNA, the CDR3 is TGTGCCACCAGCAGAGATCTGCTCAGGGGAGAGGACTTC. It encodes CATSRDLLRGEDF.

There are a few counts of this clone. Its ends do not fully match the called genes, so a read error is possible. This chain connects TRBV5-6 to TRBJ2-7, with 11 positions matching TRBD1. The CDR3 sequence is 14 residues long. The germline V gene has CDR1 SGHDT and CDR2 YYEEEE. CDR3 loop: CASSLGQGALPLDF. Written as DNA, the CDR3 is TGTGCCAGCAGCTTAGGACAGGGGGCCCTCCCGCTTGACTTC.

This sequence joins TRBV7-2 and TRBJ2-2; D ambiguous. The length of the CDR3 is 15 residues. CDR1 is SGHTA and CDR2 is FQGNSA in the germline V gene. V was trimmed by 5 bases and J by 8 bases, leaving 18 bases between them. The CDR3 DNA reads TGTGCCAGCAGCCCTTTCTCCCGAGGTATAGGGGAGCTGTTTTTT. Encoded protein: CASSPFSRGIGELFF.

This chain uses TRBV7-9 with TRBJ2-3, with D possibly TRBD1 on 6 matching bases. V was trimmed by 3 bases and J by 0 bases, leaving 10 bases between them. The V gene's germline CDR1 is SEHNR and CDR2 FQNEAQ (reference sequence). The CDR3 is 15 amino acids. The CDR3 DNA reads as TGTGCCAGCAGCTTGACAGGAGGAAGCACAGATACGCAGTATTTT. Translation gives CASSLTGGSTDTQYF.

This chain joins TRBV9 and TRBJ1-2; D may be TRBD1 (6 bases). Germline CDR1 reads SGDLS; CDR2 reads YYNGEE. The V end was cut by 3 bases, the J end by 2 bases, with 11 bases between. CDR3 length: 14 residues. DNA of the CDR3: TGTGCCAGCAGCGCCGAAACAGGGAACTATGGCTACACCTTC. It specifies CASSAETGNYGYTF.

The chain recombines TRBV27 with TRBJ1-4, with 8 positions matching TRBD1. The V gene's germline CDR1 is MNHEY and CDR2 SMNVEV (reference sequence). CDR3 length: 16 amino acids. After removal of 7 bases from V and 6 bases from J, the junction contained 13 bases not matched to a gene. The CDR3 sequence is CASKSAPGQGDEKLFF. The CDR3 coding sequence is TGTGCCAGCAAAAGCGCGCCCGGACAGGGAGATGAAAAACTGTTTTTT. Looking up the rest from reference TRBV27 and TRBJ1-4 gives the full variable domain: EAQVTQNPRYLITVTGKKLTVTCSQNMNHEYMSWYRQDPGLGLRQIYYSMNVEVTDKGDVPEGYKVSRKEKRNFPLILESPSPNQTSLYFCASKSAPGQGDEKLFFGSGTQLSVL.

The chain combines TRBV7-2 with TRBJ2-5; D is possibly TRBD2 (6 bases). The ends were cut back, 4 bases at V and 6 bases at J, with 15 bases in the middle. CDR3 size: 14 residues. Germline CDR1 SGHTA, CDR2 FQGNSA. CDR3: CASSSVGTLKTQYF. The CDR3 bases are TGTGCCAGCAGCTCGGTAGGGACTCTAAAGACCCAGTACTTC.

The chain combines TRBV27 with TRBJ2-1; a weak D match, TRBD2 (6 bases). V lost 3 bases and J lost 9, with 18 bases in between. This CDR3 has 15 residues. Germline-derived CDR1 and CDR2 are MNHEY and SMNVEV (reference sequence). CDR3 loop: CASSFSGEVVVEQFF. The CDR3 DNA reads TGTGCCAGCAGTTTTTCGGGAGAGGTGGTTGTTGAGCAGTTCTTC.

The chain employs TRBV6-5 and TRBJ2-3; D not resolved. V dropped 0 bases and J dropped 0 bases, with 4 bases sitting between them. CDR1 and CDR2 (germline): MNHEY, SVGAGI. CDR3 length equals 14 residues. CDR3 DNA: TGTGCCAGCAGTTACTCGCGCAGCACAGATACGCAGTATTTT. This codes for CASSYSRSTDTQYF.

The rearrangement uses TRBV5-6 and TRBJ2-7; D not certain. Germline V lookup: CDR1 SGHDT, CDR2 YYEEEE. This CDR3 has 15 residues. Trimming removed 4 bases at V and 5 bases at J, with 19 bases between. In DNA form, the CDR3 reads TGTGCCAGCAGCCCCCCCCCAGTCCTGGTTGACGAGCAGTACTTC. Protein sequence: CASSPPPVLVDEQYF. The full variable domain, its missing parts supplied by reference TRBV5-6 and TRBJ2-7, is DAGVTQSPTHLIKTRGQQVTLRCSPKSGHDTVSWYQQALGQGPQFIFQYYEEEERQRGNFPDRFSGHQFPNYSSELNVNALLLGDSALYLCASSPPPVLVDEQYFGPGTRLTVT.

The chain links TRBV5-4 to TRBJ1-3; the match to TRBD1 covers 8 bases. CDR3 size: 15 residues. The germline gives CDR1 SGHNT, CDR2 YYREEE (reference sequence). V lost 4 bases to trimming and J lost 2 bases; unmatched junction nucleotides: 5. The CDR3 sequence is CASSRETGAGNTIYF. The CDR3 DNA sequence: TGTGCCAGCAGCCGAGAGACAGGGGCTGGAAACACCATATATTTT.

V gene TRBV5-8 combines with J gene TRBJ2-5; D gene unclear. CDR1 SGHTS and CDR2 YDEGEE come from the germline V gene. The ends were cut back, 4 bases at V and 8 bases at J, with 6 bases in the middle. This CDR3 comprises 10 residues. The CDR3 region is CASSAPTQYF. CDR3 nucleotide sequence: TGTGCCAGCAGCGCGCCCACCCAGTACTTC. The full variable domain, in which reference TRBV5-8 and TRBJ2-5 provide the parts outside the CDR3, is EAGVTQSPTHLIKTRGQQATLRCSPISGHTSVYWYQQALGLGLQFLLWYDEGEERNRGNFPPRFSGRQFPNYSSELNVNALELEDSALYLCASSAPTQYFGPGTRLLVL.

In this sample, this clone turned up once. The genes are TRBV4-1 and TRBJ2-1; D gene ambiguous. Germline V gives CDR1 MGHRA, CDR2 YSYEKL. V dropped 2 bases and J dropped 5 bases, with 10 bases sitting between them. The CDR3 spans 14 residues. The chain's CDR3 is CASSQLLLDNEQFF. The CDR3, as DNA: TGCGCCAGCAGCCAACTACTTTTGGACAATGAGCAGTTCTTC.